This T cell receptor beta chain emerged from a study of low-dose radiotherapy and immunotherapy resistance in tumors. Overall study context: Patients of Cohort 1 had 0.5 Gy fractions every 2 weeks, which summed to 6.5 Gy.

Both TCRalpha and TCRbeta chains were reverse transcribed with V-gene-specific primers. Over roughly 20 PCR cycles, TCRs were amplified from a constant-region primer and V-primer adapter. Via MiXCR, TCRdb re-called the reads, giving one row per CDR3 protein. The sample gives about 7,300 distinct CDR3 sequences, 84% of which show up once; approximately 5.9% is in the top ten. V dropped 4 bases and J dropped 8 bases, with 9 bases sitting between them. The CDR3 consists of 13 residues. This rearrangement joins TRBV12-3 or TRBV12-4 to TRBJ1-6; the D is unclear. The sequence derives from a human donor with advanced metastatic prostate, ovarian, gallbladder or colorectal cancer (not recorded which). This table probably holds off-target reads from a library built for another chain. The CDR3 is CASSSQVDSPLHF. The CDR3 DNA is TGTGCCAGCAGTTCTCAGGTGGATTCACCCCTCCACTTT.